The source of this T cell receptor beta chain is a study of Graves' ophthalmopathy and Graves' hyperthyroidism. For the study at large: Before any treatment, peripheral blood was taken at the initial diagnosis. Study-level points and caveats: With a specificity of under 85% and a sensitivity of about 71%, the model predicted ophthalmopathy progression. Blood contained most expanded thyroid clonotypes exceeding 0.001 frequency.

The sequenced template was RNA, covering the TCR beta CDR3 region. The workflow started with a first-round RT-PCR run with HTBI primers and then moved on to a second-round multiplex PCR. TCRdb re-analysed the multiplex PCR reads in MiXCR, keeping a single row per CDR3 protein. The sample has approximately 480,000 distinct CDR3 sequences; around 14% are singletons. Trimming removed 6 bases at V and 6 bases at J, with 11 bases between. The CDR3 contains 13 residues. Germline CDR1 is KGHDR and CDR2 is SFDVKD. The diagnosis was founded upon clinical symptoms, serum thyroxine, TRAb, thyroid ultrasound and orbital computed tomography. This clonotype has more than one count but fewer than ten. What it recognizes is unknown.

Sequencing was done on a sample of blood. This receptor was identified in a woman in her twenties or thirties with Graves' ophthalmopathy. The chain combines TRBV24-1 with TRBJ1-5, with D maybe TRBD1 (5 bases). CDR3 DNA sequence: TGTGCCACCAGTAGAGGGGCGGTTCAGCCCCAGCATTTT. Encoded protein: CATSRGAVQPQHF.